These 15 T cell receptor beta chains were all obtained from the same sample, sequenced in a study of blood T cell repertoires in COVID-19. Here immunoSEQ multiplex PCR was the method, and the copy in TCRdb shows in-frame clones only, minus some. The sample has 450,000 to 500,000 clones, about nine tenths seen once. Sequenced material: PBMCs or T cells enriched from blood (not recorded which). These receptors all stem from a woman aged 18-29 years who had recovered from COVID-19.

CDR3: CAWRWRLYGYTF. CDR3 nucleotides: TGTGCCTGGAGATGGAGACTCTATGGCTACACCTTC. J is TRBJ1-2 and V is TRBV30; D is unresolved. Trimming left V 3 bases short and J 4 bases short, with 9 bases between. The CDR3 is 12 amino acids. Germline V lookup: CDR1 GTSNPN, CDR2 SVGIG (reference sequence).

The CDR3 spells CATSRAGVSNQPQHF. DNA of the CDR3: TGTGCCACCAGCAGAGCAGGGGTTAGCAATCAGCCCCAGCATTTT. The chain links TRBV15 to TRBJ1-5; perhaps TRBD1 as D (6 bases). The CDR3 has 15 residues. Trimming removed 1 base from V and 0 bases from J, with 7 bases in between. Germline loops: CDR1 LNHNV, CDR2 YYDKDF (reference sequence).

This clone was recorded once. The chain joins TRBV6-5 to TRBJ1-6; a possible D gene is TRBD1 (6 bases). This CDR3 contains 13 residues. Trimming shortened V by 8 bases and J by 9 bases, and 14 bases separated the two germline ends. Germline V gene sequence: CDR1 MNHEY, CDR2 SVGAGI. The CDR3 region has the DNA TGTGCCAGCTTGCCACAGGGAATTTCACCCCTCCACTTT. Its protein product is CASLPQGISPLHF.

The DNA for the CDR3 is TGTGCCAGCAGTGAGGCAGGGGGGAGATCCTACGAGCAGTACTTC. The encoded protein is CASSEAGGRSYEQYF. The gene calls are TRBV2 and TRBJ2-7; D might be TRBD1 (7 bases). Germline loops: CDR1 SNHLY, CDR2 FYNNEI. With 3 bases removed from V and 1 base from J, the gap between germline ends came to 13 bases. The length of the CDR3 is 15 residues. Full variable domain (missing parts from reference TRBV2 and TRBJ2-7): EPEVTQTPSHQVTQMGQEVILRCVPISNHLYFYWYRQILGQKVEFLVSFYNNEISEKSEIFDDQFSVERPDGSNFTLKIRSTKLEDSAMYFCASSEAGGRSYEQYFGPGTRLTVT.

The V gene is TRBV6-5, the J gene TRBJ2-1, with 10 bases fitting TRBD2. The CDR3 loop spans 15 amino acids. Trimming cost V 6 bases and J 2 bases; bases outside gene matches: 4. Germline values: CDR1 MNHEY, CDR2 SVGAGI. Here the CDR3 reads CASRLAGVPYNEQFF. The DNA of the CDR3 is TGTGCCAGCAGGCTAGCGGGGGTTCCCTACAATGAGCAGTTCTTC.

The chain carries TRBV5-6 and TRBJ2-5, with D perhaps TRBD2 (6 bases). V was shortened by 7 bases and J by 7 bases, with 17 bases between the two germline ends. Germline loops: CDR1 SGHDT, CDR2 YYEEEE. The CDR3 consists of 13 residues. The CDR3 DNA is TGTGCCAGCCGATCTCGGGAGCTGGGGACCCAGTACTTC. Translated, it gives CASRSRELGTQYF.

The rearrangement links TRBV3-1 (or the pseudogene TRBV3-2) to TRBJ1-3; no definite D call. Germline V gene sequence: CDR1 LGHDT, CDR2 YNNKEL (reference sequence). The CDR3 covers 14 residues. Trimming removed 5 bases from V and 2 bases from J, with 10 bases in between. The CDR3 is CASSGTSTGNTIYF. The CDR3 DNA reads TGTGCCAGCAGCGGCACATCGACTGGAAACACCATATATTTT.

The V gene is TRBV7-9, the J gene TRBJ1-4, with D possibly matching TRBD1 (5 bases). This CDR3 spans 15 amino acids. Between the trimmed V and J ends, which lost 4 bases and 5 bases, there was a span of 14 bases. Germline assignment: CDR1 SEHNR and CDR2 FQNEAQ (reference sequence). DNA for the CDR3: TGTGCCAGCAGCTCAACTCCCGACAGAAATGAAAAACTGTTTTTT. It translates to CASSSTPDRNEKLFF.

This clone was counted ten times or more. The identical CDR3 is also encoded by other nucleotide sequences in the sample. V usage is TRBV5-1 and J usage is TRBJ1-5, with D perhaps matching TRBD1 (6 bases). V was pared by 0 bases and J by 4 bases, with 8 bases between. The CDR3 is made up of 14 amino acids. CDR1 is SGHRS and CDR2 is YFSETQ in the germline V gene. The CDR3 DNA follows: TGCGCCAGCAGCTTGGAGGGGGTAAATCAGCCCCAGCATTTT. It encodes CASSLEGVNQPQHF.

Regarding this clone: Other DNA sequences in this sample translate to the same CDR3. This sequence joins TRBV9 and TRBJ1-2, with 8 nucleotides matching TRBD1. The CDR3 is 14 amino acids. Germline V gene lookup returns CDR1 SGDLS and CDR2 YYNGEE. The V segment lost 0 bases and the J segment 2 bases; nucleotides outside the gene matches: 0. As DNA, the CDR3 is TGTGCCAGCAGCGTAGGACAGGGGAACTATGGCTACACCTTC. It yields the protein CASSVGQGNYGYTF.

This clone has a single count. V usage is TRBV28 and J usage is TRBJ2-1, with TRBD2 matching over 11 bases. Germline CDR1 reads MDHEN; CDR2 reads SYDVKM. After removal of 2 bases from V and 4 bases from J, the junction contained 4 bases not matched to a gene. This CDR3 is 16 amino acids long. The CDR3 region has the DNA TGTGCCAGCAGTTTACTAGCGGGGGGAACATACAATGAGCAGTTCTTC. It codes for CASSLLAGGTYNEQFF.

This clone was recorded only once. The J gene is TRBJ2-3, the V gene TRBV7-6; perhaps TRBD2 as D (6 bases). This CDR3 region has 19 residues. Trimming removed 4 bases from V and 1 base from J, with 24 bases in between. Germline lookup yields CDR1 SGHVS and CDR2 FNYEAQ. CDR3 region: CASSSSPRWRDLGTDTQYF. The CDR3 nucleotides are TGTGCCAGCAGCTCTTCGCCCCGGTGGAGGGACCTCGGCACAGATACGCAGTATTTT.

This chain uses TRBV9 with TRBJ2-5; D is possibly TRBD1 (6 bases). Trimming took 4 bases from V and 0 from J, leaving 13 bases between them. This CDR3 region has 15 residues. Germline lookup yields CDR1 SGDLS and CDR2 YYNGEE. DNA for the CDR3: TGTGCCAGCAGCCCCCGTCAGGGGTACCAAGAGACCCAGTACTTC. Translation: CASSPRQGYQETQYF.

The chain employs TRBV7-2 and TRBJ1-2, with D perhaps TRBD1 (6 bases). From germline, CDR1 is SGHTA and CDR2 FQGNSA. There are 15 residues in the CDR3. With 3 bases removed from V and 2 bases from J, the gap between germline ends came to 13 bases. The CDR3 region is CASSLRSQGNYGYTF. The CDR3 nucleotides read TGTGCCAGCAGCTTGCGAAGCCAGGGGAACTATGGCTACACCTTC.

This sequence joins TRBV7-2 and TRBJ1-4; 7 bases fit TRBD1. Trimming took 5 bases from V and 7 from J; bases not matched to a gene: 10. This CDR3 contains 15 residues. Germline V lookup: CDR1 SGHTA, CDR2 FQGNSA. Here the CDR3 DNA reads TGTGCCAGCAGCCCTCAGACAGGGCTAGGTGAAAAACTGTTTTTT. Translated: CASSPQTGLGEKLFF.